The rows below give T cell receptor beta chains drawn from one sample of a study of T cell repertoires in cytomegalovirus infection. A single record per CDR3 protein comes from TCRdb applying MiXCR to the reads. The sample has about a million distinct CDR3 sequences, roughly 30% seen once. Their antigens remain unidentified. Sequencing was performed on cultured CD8+ T cells from PBMCs, taken from culture after CMV antigen stimulation. The receptors stem from a human donor in good health (CMV status not recorded). Some clones in this sample may be carry-over from other donors' samples. Both conserved end residues are part of each CDR3. The D gene is left open where the match is weak. The size field is filled for only some rows; it gives once, few, many or a size class.

j_call v_call clone_size d_call cdr3_nt cdr3_aa
TRBJ2-3 TRBV24-1 once TRBD2 TGTGCCACCAGTGATTCGGGACTAGCGGGGGCAGATACGCAGTATTTT CATSDSGLAGADTQYF
TRBJ1-5 TRBV27 few TRBD1 TGTGCCAGCAGTCCATCCAGGACAGGCCTATATCAGCCCCAGCATTTT CASSPSRTGLYQPQHF
TRBJ1-2 TRBV12-3/TRBV12-4 few . TGTGCCAGCAACTCGGGCCAGTACTATGGCTACACCTTC CASNSGQYYGYTF
TRBJ2-5 TRBV5-4 few . TGTGCCAGCAGCACTGGAAAGGCAGAGACCCAGTACTTC CASSTGKAETQYF
TRBJ1-5 TRBV7-6 many . TGTGCCAGCAGCTCGTTTGACACCTATAGCAATCAGCCCCAGCATTTT CASSSFDTYSNQPQHF
TRBJ1-4 TRBV4-1 . . TGCGCCAGCAGCCAAGATGTCCACTTTGGTAATGAAAAACTGTTTTTT CASSQDVHFGNEKLFF
TRBJ2-2 TRBV7-9 . TRBD1 TGTGCCAGCAGCGAGACAGGGTGGAGCACCGGGGAGCTGTTTTTT CASSETGWSTGELFF
TRBJ1-1 TRBV7-8 few . TGTGCCAGCAGCATCGGGCCGGGACACTCTTGGTTAGCTGAAGCTTTCTTT CASSIGPGHSWLAEAFF
TRBJ2-5 TRBV20-1 few . TGCAGTGCCCCCTGGGAGGTCGCCCAGTACTTC CSAPWEVAQYF
TRBJ2-2 TRBV4-2 . . TGTGCCAGCAGCCCGGGACTCCCCGGGGAGCTGTTTTTT CASSPGLPGELFF
TRBJ2-1 TRBV4-1 few . TGCGCCAGCAGCCAATACGGGGAGGGGGCGAGCTCCTACAATGAGCAGTTCTTC CASSQYGEGASSYNEQFF
TRBJ1-4 TRBV7-9 . TRBD1 TGTGCCAGCAGCTTAATACAGGGGGATGAAAAACTGTTTTTT CASSLIQGDEKLFF
TRBJ2-5 TRBV7-9 many TRBD1 TGTGCCAGCAGCTTAGGGACAGGGAAGCGAGAGACCCAGTACTTC CASSLGTGKRETQYF
TRBJ2-1 TRBV20-1 few TRBD2 TGCAGTGTCGCGAAGGAGCGGGGGTTCAATGAGCAGTTCTTC CSVAKERGFNEQFF
TRBJ1-2 TRBV27 . . TGTGCCAGCAGCACAGGGAGAGCTAACTATGGCTACACCTTC CASSTGRANYGYTF
TRBJ2-3 TRBV28 many . TGTGCCAGCAGCTTCAGAAGCACAGATACGCAGTATTTT CASSFRSTDTQYF
TRBJ2-1 TRBV29-1 . . TGCAGCGTTGAGGGGGGACATGCCTACAATGAGCAGTTCTTC CSVEGGHAYNEQFF
TRBJ2-1 TRBV9 few . TGTGCCAGCAGCGTTGGACACCGGAATGAGCAGTTCTTC CASSVGHRNEQFF
TRBJ2-5 TRBV7-2 few . TGTGCCAGCAGCTCCTTCTGTCGGGAGTCAGAGACCCAGTACTTC CASSSFCRESETQYF
TRBJ1-1 TRBV4-1 . . TGCGCCAGCAGCAAATTGGCAGGGCCGACTGAAGCTTTCTTT CASSKLAGPTEAFF
TRBJ2-1 TRBV6-1 . TRBD2 TGTGCCAGCAGGGGTCTAGCGGGGGGGCTCGGCAATGAGCAGTTCTTC CASRGLAGGLGNEQFF
TRBJ2-6 TRBV7-6 many . TGTGCCAGCAGCCCACGAGGGGCCAACGTCCTGACTTTC CASSPRGANVLTF
TRBJ1-4 TRBV28 . TRBD1 TGTGCCAGCAGTCGTCGGACAGGGAAGAGAACTAATGAAAAACTGTTTTTT CASSRRTGKRTNEKLFF
TRBJ1-2 TRBV7-6 . TRBD1 TGTGCCAGCAGCTTAGCCGGCAGGGGGAACGGCTACACCTTC CASSLAGRGNGYTF
TRBJ2-7 TRBV10-2 few TRBD1 TGCGCCAGCAGTGAATTAAGGGACAGTCCCCACGAGCAGTACTTC CASSELRDSPHEQYF
TRBJ2-5 TRBV7-6 many . TGTGCCAGCAGCTTACGAGTTTTACAAGAGACCCAGTACTTC CASSLRVLQETQYF
TRBJ2-1 TRBV7-4 few . TGTGCCAGCAGCCCCCGGGCTGAATCGCAGTTCTTC CASSPRAESQFF
TRBJ2-1 TRBV7-2 many TRBD2 TGTGCCAGCAGCAGGACTAGCGGGGGGGCCTTTTATGAGCAGTTCTTC CASSRTSGGAFYEQFF
TRBJ2-3 TRBV18 . . TGTGCCAGCTCACCAAGGCAAGGACTTCGAAGCACAGATACGCAGTATTTT CASSPRQGLRSTDTQYF
TRBJ1-2 TRBV6-1 . TRBD1 TGTGCCAGCGTTAACCGGGACAGGGGGCTCACCTATGGCTACACCTTC CASVNRDRGLTYGYTF
TRBJ1-1 TRBV7-9 few TRBD1 TGTGCCAGCAGCTCCCCCCAGGGGGCTGGTACTGAAGCTTTCTTT CASSSPQGAGTEAFF
TRBJ2-5 TRBV4-3 . TRBD2 TGCGCCAGCAGCCAAGTTAGCGGGGGGGCTCGGGAGACCCAGTACTTC CASSQVSGGARETQYF
TRBJ1-2 TRBV20-1 . . TGCAGTCCGTACGCGGGCGGATTCTATGGCTACACCTTC CSPYAGGFYGYTF
TRBJ2-6 TRBV19 . . TGTGCCAGTAGTTCCAGTCGGACTGGGGCCAACGTCCTGACTTTC CASSSSRTGANVLTF
TRBJ2-1 TRBV6-1 . . TGTGCCAGCAGTGAAAGGGGTCCACTTCACTTTAGCTCCTACAATGAGCAGTTCTTC CASSERGPLHFSSYNEQFF
TRBJ2-5 TRBV18 . . TGTGCCAGCTCAGCCGGACCACCCGCCAGGGGAGAGACCCAGTACTTC CASSAGPPARGETQYF
TRBJ2-3 TRBV7-9 few . TGTGCCAGCAACGTGCTGGCACAGATCACAGATACGCAGTATTTT CASNVLAQITDTQYF
TRBJ1-1 TRBV27 many . TGTGCTAGCAGCTTGTCCAAGAACACTGAAGCTTTCTTT CASSLSKNTEAFF
TRBJ1-6 TRBV7-6 many TRBD1 TGTGCCAGCAGCTCGCGACAGGGAGGGAATTCACCCCTCCACTTT CASSSRQGGNSPLHF
TRBJ1-5 TRBV4-3 . . TGCGCCAGCAGCCCCCCGGGGGGGTCACCCAGCAATCAGCCCCAGCATTTT CASSPPGGSPSNQPQHF
TRBJ2-1 TRBV4-1 few . TGCGCCAGCAGCCAACACTACCGGGCCCCGTCCCGGGAGCAGTTCTTC CASSQHYRAPSREQFF
TRBJ1-2 TRBV6-1 once TRBD1 TGTGCCAGCAGTGAGGACTTACCGCCCGAAGTAGGAGGGGGCTTTGGCTACACCTTC CASSEDLPPEVGGGFGYTF
TRBJ1-1 TRBV7-3 . . TGTGCCAGCAGCAAGACACCCCGGGGCACTGAAGCTTTCTTT CASSKTPRGTEAFF
TRBJ2-2 TRBV7-2 many TRBD2 TGTGCCAGCACCAGGACTAGCGGGGGGGCGACCGGGGAGCTGTTTTTT CASTRTSGGATGELFF
TRBJ2-7 TRBV12-3/TRBV12-4 . TRBD1 TGTGTCAGCAGTCCAGGGGGCTTGAACGAGCAGTACTTC CVSSPGGLNEQYF
TRBJ1-2 TRBV6-5 once TRBD1 TGTGCCAGCAGAGACCGGGACAGTTCCCCAGATGGCTACACCTTC CASRDRDSSPDGYTF
TRBJ1-1 TRBV27 few . TGTGCCAGCAGCACGGCCAGGCTCACTGAAGCTTTCTTT CASSTARLTEAFF
TRBJ1-2 TRBV29-1 few . TGCAGCGTTGGAGGGACTCTCAACTATGGCTACACCTTC CSVGGTLNYGYTF
TRBJ2-2 TRBV4-3 few TRBD1 TGCGCCAGCAGCCAAGATCTAGGACAGGGCCTAACCGGGGAGCTGTTTTTT CASSQDLGQGLTGELFF
TRBJ2-3 TRBV9 few TRBD1 TGTGCCAGCAGCGTCCCTGGGACAGGGGGCACAGATACGCAGTATTTT CASSVPGTGGTDTQYF
TRBJ2-6 TRBV24-1 . TRBD1 TGTGCCACCAACGGAGAAGTGCGGGACAGGGGGCTTTCTGGGGCCAACGTCCTGACTTTC CATNGEVRDRGLSGANVLTF
TRBJ2-1 TRBV5-1 . TRBD1 TGCGCCAGCAGCTTTCGACAGGGTAGAGACAATGAGCAGTTCTTC CASSFRQGRDNEQFF
TRBJ2-7 TRBV7-9 . TRBD1 TGTGCCAGCAGCGGCGATAGACAGGGAGTCCGCTACGAGCAGTACTTC CASSGDRQGVRYEQYF
TRBJ2-1 TRBV25-1 few TRBD2 TGTGCCAGCAGTGAATATTTTAGCGGGGGGCCCAGAGATTGGCTCTTC CASSEYFSGGPRDWLF
TRBJ2-1 TRBV12-3/TRBV12-4 few TRBD1 TGTGCCAGCAGTTTCCCGGGACAGGGTTCCTACAATGAGCAGTTCTTC CASSFPGQGSYNEQFF
TRBJ1-6 TRBV7-2 few . TGTGCCAGCAGCCTAAAAACGGATAAACCCCTCCACTTT CASSLKTDKPLHF
TRBJ1-1 TRBV9 . . TGTGCCAGCAGACCCCCCAGATCGCGCACTGAAGCTTTCTTT CASRPPRSRTEAFF
TRBJ2-2 TRBV6-2/TRBV6-3 few TRBD1 TGTGCCAGCAGTCTGGACAGGGCGTACACCGGGGAGCTGTTTTTT CASSLDRAYTGELFF
TRBJ2-3 TRBV12-5 . TRBD1 TGTGCTAGTGGTCCTCCACAGGGGGCAGGCGCAGATACGCAGTATTTT CASGPPQGAGADTQYF
TRBJ2-2 TRBV4-3 . . TGCGCCAGCAGCCGGGGGATCAACACCGGGGAGCTGTTTTTT CASSRGINTGELFF